This T cell receptor (beta chain) was profiled in a study of cytomegalovirus exposure and HLA in healthy donors (dated by TCRdb to between 2016 and 2019). With respect to the entire study: According to an earlier analysis of 587 of the donors, about 179 million T cells yielded some 110 million unique TCR beta sequences and approximately 280 Gb of sequence data. An early release that covered about 600 HLA-typed donors contained approximately 300 gigabases of sequencing data and around 85 million unique TCR sequences. The genetic ancestry cluster associated with self-reported Caucasian donors included about 81% of the 398 genotyped donors. The study was designed to test whether signatures of past pathogen exposure could be identified by cataloging public T cell receptors. The T cell repertoires of 666 subjects were profiled by immunosequencing and related to cytomegalovirus serostatus. In addition to the first cohort of 650 to 750 subjects, a separate validation cohort of approximately 120 different subjects was used. High-throughput TCR immunosequencing, statistical association of individual TCRs with disease status, and machine learning were combined to predict cytomegalovirus infection status. In a later analysis, previously published TCR beta repertoires from roughly 710 donors were re-analyzed and high-resolution HLA genotyping was added so that TCR occurrence patterns could be studied. Rather than using new phenotypic data, the later analysis identified candidate immune exposures from TCR beta sequences and from how often those sequences occurred across donors. An earlier analysis of 587 of the donors used high-throughput TCR beta sequencing to judge whether each TCR beta V gene segment behaved as functional or pseudogenic. Donor age, sex, ethnicity and CMV serostatus were compiled alongside the repertoire data. A later genetic analysis took genome-wide SNP genotypes for about 55% of the 666 donors and used that subset as a discovery cohort. All discovery cohort repertoires had been generated using a single sequencing platform. HLA typing covered class I and class II loci at four-digit resolution. Typing coverage differed by locus: A, B, C, DRB1 and DQB1 were typed in about 629-640 donors, DQA1 in 522, DPA1 in around 610, and DPB1 in 400 to 490. Because of strong linkage in the cohort, a few DR-DQ haplotypes were treated as single units for association and clustering. Among 300 to 450 genotyped donors of the cohort, an average of about 240,000 unique TCR beta nucleotide sequences were sequenced per donor, roughly a sixth of them non-productive. Results and caveats for the whole study, not just this receptor: In a later analysis, the rate of TCR association differed among HLA loci, with DRB1 alleles having the most associated TCRs and HLA-C alleles having the fewest. At a false discovery rate of 0.05, a later analysis linked approximately 18,000 TCR beta sequences to specific HLA alleles. Linkage disequilibrium might explain the correlated functional status among segregating V segments, but an unknown experimental factor could not be excluded. The classifier was reported to diagnose cytomegalovirus status with high specificity and sensitivity in both the original and validation cohorts. In a later analysis, most CMV-associated TCR beta chains were found to appear HLA-restricted, with HLA associations seemingly driven largely by CMV exposure. The study gave a list of 150 to 200 TCR beta chains associated with cytomegalovirus. A cluster of highly shared sequence variants was judged likely to represent a technical artifact of the sequencing pipeline. Some IMGT-functional V segments, including TRBV6-2 and TRBV6-3, could not be told apart with the 87-base-pair reads, so those segments were excluded. In a later genetic analysis, a missense DCLRE1C variant was associated with V-gene and J-gene trimming of TCR beta chains, and the association was replicated in an independent cohort. A further reported finding was that TCR beta sequences accurately predicted the HLA-A and HLA-B alleles for most subjects in the first cohort. Some 16 rarely observed V segments, including chromosome 9 orphons, were excluded from the earlier analysis of a few hundred of the donors because counts were too low. Broadly in line with IMGT annotations, most TCR beta V segments showed up in productive rearrangements about 87% or about 30% of the time in an earlier analysis of approximately 600 of the donors. Presence/absence analyses assumed roughly uniform sequencing depth across donors, an assumption that may not hold. Most TCR sequences were seen in very few donors, while some public TCRs were found in many individuals. In a later analysis, HLA-associated TCR beta chains showed more clonal expansion and lower generation probabilities than non-associated chains that were equally common. The only immune exposure information available for the cohort was CMV serostatus. A later genetic analysis reported fewer N-insertions in productive TCRs among donors in an Asian-associated ancestry cluster than the roughly 620-donor mean. Only TCR beta chains were sequenced in this cohort, and the absence of alpha or paired-chain data limited detectable features. It was suggested by the authors that the approach could potentially be generalized to other disease states and immunological phenotypes. When HLA alleles, especially DR and DQ, strongly co-occurred, attributing TCR associations to individual alleles was difficult. In vitro tests confirmed that three of the cytomegalovirus-associated TCR beta chains recognize cytomegalovirus antigens. Several of the top co-occurrence clusters appeared to be linked to parvovirus B19, influenza, CMV and Epstein-Barr virus, according to a later analysis. Because HLA typing was missing for some donors at each locus, association tests included only the typed subset.

The cohort comprised 670 or so healthy bone marrow donors. At the time of sampling, all cohort members were nominally healthy, though unrecorded immune exposures were likely present. The donor tested CMV seropositive and was one of the 289 seropositive cohort members. A peripheral blood sample was provided by each donor, and peripheral blood mononuclear cells were used for TCR beta sequencing. Genomic DNA was extracted from the blood cell samples with the Qiagen DNeasy Blood Extraction Kit. V was cut back by 1 base and J by 7 bases, leaving a gap of 9 bases between them. Reading the germline V gene (reference sequence) gives CDR1 GTSNPN and CDR2 SVGIG. Its CDR3 holds 12 amino acids, cysteine through phenylalanine. Only CDR3 DNA remains: 36 bases, in frame from the first base. To prepare the library, the immunoSEQ multiplex PCR assay was applied. For the multiplex PCR, a mixture combining 60 forward primers for TCR Vbeta segments and 13 reverse primers for TCR Jbeta segments was used. The CDR3 region of rearranged TCR beta genes was amplified from genomic DNA with a multiplex PCR assay. Amplified TCR beta libraries were sequenced as 87-base-pair reads on the Illumina HiSeq System. The paper's data handling went like this. Across the 700 or so repertoires, a later analysis counted about 81 million unique TCR beta chains, some 11 million of which were shared by at least two donors. Raw reads were error-corrected and collapsed into unique sequences by a nearest-neighbor algorithm in which closely related sequences were merged to remove PCR and sequencing errors. To assign V, D and J gene segments, CDR3 sequences were aligned to IMGT reference sequences. Each retained sequence needed at least a six-nucleotide match to both a V gene segment and a J gene segment. A rearrangement counted as productive if the CDR3 had no stop codons and remained in frame with V and J, and every other rearrangement counted as non-productive. Following IMGT convention, CDR3 was defined as the stretch from the second conserved V-encoded cysteine to the conserved J-encoded phenylalanine. Sequences without an unambiguous match to a single V gene segment were excluded from the earlier analysis of almost 600 of the donors. An earlier analysis of almost 600 of the donors classified V segments as functional when productive rearrangements were above 56.7% and as segregating when the standard deviation between donors was above 5%. A statistical classification framework was built to diagnose cytomegalovirus status from the catalog of TCR beta chain sequences. In a later analysis, TCR nucleotide sequences were compared against IMGT/GENE-DB human TR gene sequences so that V and J genes could be assigned. A later analysis assigned CDR3 sequences and most-parsimonious VDJ recombination scenarios with the TCRdist pipeline. A later analysis defined each TCR beta chain by its CDR3 amino acid sequence plus V-gene family, and excluded reads lacking a unique V-gene family. As a way to deal with suspected cross-contamination and a sequencing artifact, a later analysis dropped over 550 nucleotide sequences that were highly shared and had low generation probability. A later analysis calculated a clonal expansion index for each public chain from normalized within-repertoire ranks of inferred template counts. Generation probabilities in a later analysis came from a VDJ recombination model fitted to out-of-frame rearrangements, and those results were checked against IGoR. In a later analysis, hypergeometric tests were used to score TCR-TCR, TCR-HLA and TCR-CMV co-occurrence, with a repertoire-size bias correction applied to TCR pairs. False discovery rates were estimated in a later analysis by permuting HLA or CMV assignments 20 times. In a later analysis, co-occurring TCRs were grouped using DBSCAN, with TCRdist sequence similarity added in when clustering inside HLA-allele-positive subsets. For co-occurrence clustering, repertoires with fewer than 30,000 or more than 120,000 public chains were excluded, along with four to six repertoires with anomalous nucleotide sharing. TCRdb re-hosts the immuneACCESS table, in-frame sequences only. Its copies lack some clones; in the studies checked, an unresolved V gene accounts for under half of them, and the cause for the rest is not known. V and J calls plus clone size are reproduced from that table; the DNA served to infer D and trimming. This sample lists tens of thousands of clones; approximately 89% were detected once. The ten largest account for around a tenth of the sample.

A note on this clone: Its antigen is not yet known. No much larger clone is present one base from it, and per-base qualities are unavailable.

The sequencing sample was made of PBMCs. The chain employs TRBV30 and TRBJ2-3; too little of a D gene remains to name it. The TCR was taken from a young man in good health and CMV-seropositive. In nucleotide form, the sequence is TGTGCCTGGAGTGGGGCTCCCTATACGCAGTATTTT. Translation gives CAWSGAPYTQYF.